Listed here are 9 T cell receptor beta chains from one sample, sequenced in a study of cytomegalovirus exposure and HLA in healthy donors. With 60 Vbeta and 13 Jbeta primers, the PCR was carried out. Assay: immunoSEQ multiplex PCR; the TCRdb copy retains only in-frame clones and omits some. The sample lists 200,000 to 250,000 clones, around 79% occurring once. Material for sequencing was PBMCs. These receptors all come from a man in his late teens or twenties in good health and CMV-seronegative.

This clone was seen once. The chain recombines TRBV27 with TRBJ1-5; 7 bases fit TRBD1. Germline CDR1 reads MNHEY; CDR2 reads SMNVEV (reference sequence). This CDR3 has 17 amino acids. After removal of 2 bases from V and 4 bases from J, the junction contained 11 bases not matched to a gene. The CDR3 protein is CASSLRGQGGWNQPQHF. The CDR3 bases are TGTGCCAGCAGTTTAAGGGGTCAGGGGGGTTGGAATCAGCCCCAGCATTTT.

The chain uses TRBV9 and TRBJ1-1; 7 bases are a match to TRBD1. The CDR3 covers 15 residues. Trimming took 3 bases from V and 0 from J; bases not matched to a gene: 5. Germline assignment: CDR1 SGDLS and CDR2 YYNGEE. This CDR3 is CASSGQGSMNTEAFF. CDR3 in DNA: TGTGCCAGCAGCGGACAGGGAAGCATGAACACTGAAGCTTTCTTT.

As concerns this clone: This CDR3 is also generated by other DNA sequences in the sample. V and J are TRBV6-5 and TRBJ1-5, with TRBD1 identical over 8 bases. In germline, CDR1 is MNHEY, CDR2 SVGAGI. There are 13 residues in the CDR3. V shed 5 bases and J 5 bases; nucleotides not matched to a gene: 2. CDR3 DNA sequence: TGTGCCAGCAGTGAACAGGGGGATCAGCCCCAGCATTTT. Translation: CASSEQGDQPQHF.

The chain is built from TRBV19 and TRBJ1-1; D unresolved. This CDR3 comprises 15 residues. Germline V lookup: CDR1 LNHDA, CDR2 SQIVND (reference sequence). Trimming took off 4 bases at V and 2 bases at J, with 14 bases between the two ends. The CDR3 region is CASSTLGDPNTEAFF. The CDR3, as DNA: TGTGCCAGTAGTACATTGGGAGATCCCAACACTGAAGCTTTCTTT. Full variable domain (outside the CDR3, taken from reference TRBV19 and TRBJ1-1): DGGITQSPKYLFRKEGQNVTLSCEQNLNHDAMYWYRQDPGQGLRLIYYSQIVNDFQKGDIAEGYSVSREKKESFPLTVTSAQKNPTAFYLCASSTLGDPNTEAFFGQGTRLTVV.

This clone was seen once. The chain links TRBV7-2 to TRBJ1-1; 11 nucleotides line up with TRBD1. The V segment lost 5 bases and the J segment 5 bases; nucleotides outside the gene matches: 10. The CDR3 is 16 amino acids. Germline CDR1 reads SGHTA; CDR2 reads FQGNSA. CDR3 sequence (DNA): TGTGCCAGCAGCCTGGGACAGGGGGTTAAAAAGACTGAAGCTTTCTTT. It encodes CASSLGQGVKKTEAFF.

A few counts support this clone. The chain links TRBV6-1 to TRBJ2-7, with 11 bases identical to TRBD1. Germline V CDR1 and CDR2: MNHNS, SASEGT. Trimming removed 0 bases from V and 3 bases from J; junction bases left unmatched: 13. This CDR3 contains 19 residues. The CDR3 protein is CASSEAVVDRGHHFYEQYF. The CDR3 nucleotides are TGTGCCAGCAGTGAAGCGGTAGTGGACAGGGGGCATCACTTCTACGAGCAGTACTTC.

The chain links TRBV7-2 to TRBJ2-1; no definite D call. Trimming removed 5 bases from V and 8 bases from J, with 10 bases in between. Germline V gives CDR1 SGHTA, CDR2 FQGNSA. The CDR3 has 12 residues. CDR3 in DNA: TGTGCCAGCAGCCCTTCCCAGGATGAGCAGTTCTTC. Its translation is CASSPSQDEQFF.

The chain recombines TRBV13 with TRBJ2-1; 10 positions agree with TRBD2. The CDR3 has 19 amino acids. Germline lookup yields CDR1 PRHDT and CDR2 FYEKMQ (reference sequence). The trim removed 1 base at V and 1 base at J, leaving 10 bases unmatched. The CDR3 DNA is TGTGCCAGCAGCTTAGAGTCTAGCGGGGGCTGGGGATCCTACAATGAGCAGTTCTTC. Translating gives CASSLESSGGWGSYNEQFF.

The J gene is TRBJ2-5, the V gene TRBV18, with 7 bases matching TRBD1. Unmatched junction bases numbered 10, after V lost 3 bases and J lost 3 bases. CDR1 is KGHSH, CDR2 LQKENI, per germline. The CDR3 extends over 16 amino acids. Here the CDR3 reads CASSPRQGSGEETQYF. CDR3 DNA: TGTGCCAGCTCACCGCGACAGGGCAGTGGCGAAGAGACCCAGTACTTC.